The clone carrying this T cell receptor (beta chain) was picked up a small number of times. Its antigen remains unidentified. Sample-barcoded 5' priming and a J-beta primer mix drove a second PCR of about 6 to 12 cycles. TCRdb fed the 5' RACE reads into MiXCR, producing one record per CDR3 protein. The sample carries over 450,000 distinct CDR3 sequences, around 24% recorded once. This entry is derived from a study of blood T cells in healthy people across ages. Regarding the study as a whole: Naive T cell percentage by flow cytometry tracked strongly with beta diversity. In older individuals, TCR beta diversity per million T cells was lower, falling roughly linearly with age.

From germline, CDR1 is SGHTA and CDR2 FQGNSA. The CDR3 runs 14 residues. V was cut by 5 bases and J by 2 bases, with 11 bases left in between. The data were also submitted as part of a second study, on T cells of mothers and their children.

The gene calls are TRBV7-2 and TRBJ2-3, with no clear D. The material sequenced was blood. This receptor was taken from a boy between 10 and 17 years old in good health. DNA for the CDR3: TGTGCCAGCAGCCAATACCTTAACACAGATACGCAGTATTTT. It is translated as CASSQYLNTDTQYF.